The 7 T cell receptor beta chains below all came from one sample that was sequenced in a study of OX40 agonist ivuxolimab in advanced cancers. Only in-frame clones appear in the TCRdb table, and some are missing; sequencing was by immunoSEQ multiplex PCR. The sample has 65,000 to 95,000 clones; about 83% are singletons. This sample comprised CD4+ or CD8+ T cells sorted from blood, obtained in a trial of the OX40 agonist ivuxolimab. The receptors here all came from an adult with an advanced solid tumor such as melanoma, head and neck, liver or kidney cancer.

This chain links TRBV7-2 with TRBJ2-7; TRBD1 agrees at 7 bases. V gave up 4 bases and J gave up 6 bases; unmatched junction bases: 6. Per germline, CDR1 SGHTA and CDR2 FQGNSA. The CDR3 totals 13 residues. The DNA of the CDR3 is TGTGCCAGCAGCTCCCTCGACAGGGCCGAGCAGTACTTC. Its protein product is CASSSLDRAEQYF. Full variable domain (remainder filled in from reference TRBV7-2 and TRBJ2-7): GAGVSQSPSNKVTEKGKDVELRCDPISGHTALYWYRQSLGQGLEFLIYFQGNSAPDKSGLPSDRFSAERTGGSVSTLTIQRTQQEDSAVYLCASSSLDRAEQYFGPGTRLTVT.

On this clone itself: Other DNA sequences of this sample code for an identical CDR3. The V and J genes are TRBV28 and TRBJ1-2; tentatively, D is TRBD1 (5 bases). This CDR3 is built from 15 residues. In germline, CDR1 is MDHEN, CDR2 SYDVKM. V lost 5 bases, J lost 1 base, and 14 bases lay in between. The CDR3, as DNA: TGTGCCAGCAGTGTGGGTGGGGGAAGTAACTATGGCTACACCTTC. It encodes CASSVGGGSNYGYTF.

This clone has just one count. J is TRBJ2-5 and V is TRBV7-8, with 12 bases identical to TRBD1. The J segment lost 6 bases and the V segment lost 3 bases, leaving 8 bases of the junction unmatched. This CDR3 region has 16 residues. Per the germline V gene, CDR1 is SGHVS and CDR2 is FQNEAQ. The CDR3 nucleotides read TGTGCCAGCAGCTTTATACGGGACAGGGGGCTAAAGACCCAGTACTTC. This translates into CASSFIRDRGLKTQYF.

The chain links TRBV5-4 to TRBJ2-7; D assignment may be TRBD1 or TRBD2 (5 bases each). This CDR3 is 14 amino acids long. CDR1 SGHNT and CDR2 YYREEE come from the germline V gene (reference sequence). V gave up 5 bases and J gave up 1 base, with 13 bases separating them. For the CDR3, the DNA is TGTGCCAGCAGTCGGGACGCCGAGTCCTACGAGCAGTACTTC. It is translated as CASSRDAESYEQYF.

CDR3 residues: CASSVEGSNSPLHF. CDR3 coding DNA: TGTGCCAGCAGCGTAGAGGGTTCTAATTCACCCCTCCACTTT. The chain combines TRBV9 with TRBJ1-6; D is unresolved. The CDR3 loop spans 14 amino acids. Germline CDR1 is SGDLS and CDR2 is YYNGEE. Trimming stripped 0 bases from V and 6 bases from J, with 7 bases between.

CDR3 bases: TGCGCCAGCAGCCCACGAGGGGGGCGCGCCGGGGAGCTGTTTTTT. It yields the protein CASSPRGGRAGELFF. This chain links TRBV4-3 with TRBJ2-2; D might be TRBD1 or TRBD2, each matching 6 bases. The CDR3 spans 15 residues. V lost 4 bases to trimming and J lost 6 bases, with 15 bases between them. Germline V gives CDR1 LGHNA, CDR2 YSLEER.

V gene TRBV4-2 combines with J gene TRBJ2-4; tentative D call: TRBD2 (5 bases). The CDR3 loop spans 16 amino acids. Germline V gene lookup returns CDR1 LGHNA and CDR2 YNFKEQ. Trimming stripped 0 bases from V and 7 bases from J, with 16 bases between. The CDR3 DNA follows: TGTGCCAGCAGCCAAGATCGAGGACTCGCCGGGAACATTCAGTACTTC. Its translation is CASSQDRGLAGNIQYF.